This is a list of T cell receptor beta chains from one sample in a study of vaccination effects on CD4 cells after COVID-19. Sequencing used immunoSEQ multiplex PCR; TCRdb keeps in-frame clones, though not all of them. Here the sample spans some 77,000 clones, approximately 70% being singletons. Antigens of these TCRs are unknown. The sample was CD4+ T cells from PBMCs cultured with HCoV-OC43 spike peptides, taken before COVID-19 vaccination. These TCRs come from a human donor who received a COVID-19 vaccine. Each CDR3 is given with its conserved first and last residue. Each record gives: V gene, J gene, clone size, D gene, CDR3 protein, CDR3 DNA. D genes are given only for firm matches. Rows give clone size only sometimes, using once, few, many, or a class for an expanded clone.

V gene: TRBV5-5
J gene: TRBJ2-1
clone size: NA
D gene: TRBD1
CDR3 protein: CASSFVQGQGYNEQFF
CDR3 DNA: TGTGCCAGCAGCTTCGTACAAGGACAGGGATACAATGAGCAGTTCTTC

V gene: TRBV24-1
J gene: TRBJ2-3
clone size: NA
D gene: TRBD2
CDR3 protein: CATSDGTSGGMDTQYF
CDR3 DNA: TGTGCCACCAGTGACGGGACTAGCGGGGGGATGGATACGCAGTATTTT

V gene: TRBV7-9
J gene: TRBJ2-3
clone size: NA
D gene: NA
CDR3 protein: CASSLGDTYTDTQYF
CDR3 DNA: TGTGCCAGCAGCTTAGGGGACACATACACAGATACGCAGTATTTT

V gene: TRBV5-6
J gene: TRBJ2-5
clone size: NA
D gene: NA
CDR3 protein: CASSPGWSKETQYF
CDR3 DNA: TGTGCCAGCAGCCCCGGCTGGTCCAAAGAGACCCAGTACTTC

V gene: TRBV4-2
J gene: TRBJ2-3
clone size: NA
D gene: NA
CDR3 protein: CASSQGTTGISTDTQYF
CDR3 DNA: TGTGCCAGCAGCCAAGGCACCACCGGGATAAGCACAGATACGCAGTATTTT

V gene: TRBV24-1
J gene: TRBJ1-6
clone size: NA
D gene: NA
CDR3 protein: CATSDSTELGSPLHF
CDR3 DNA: TGTGCCACCAGTGACTCGACTGAGCTTGGTTCACCCCTCCACTTT

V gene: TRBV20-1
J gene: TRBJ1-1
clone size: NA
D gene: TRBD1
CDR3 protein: CSARQGVGAFF
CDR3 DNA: TGCAGTGCCCGACAGGGGGTCGGAGCTTTCTTT

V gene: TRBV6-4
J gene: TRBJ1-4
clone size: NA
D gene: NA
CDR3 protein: CASSETVRYEKLFF
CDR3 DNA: TGTGCCAGCAGTGAGACAGTTAGATATGAAAAACTGTTTTTT

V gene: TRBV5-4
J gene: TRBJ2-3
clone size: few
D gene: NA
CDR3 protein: CASSDTYTDTQYF
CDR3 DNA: TGTGCCAGCTCGGACACGTACACAGATACGCAGTATTTT

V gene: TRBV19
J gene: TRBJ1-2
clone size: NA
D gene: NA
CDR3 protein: CASRTSPQGAYTF
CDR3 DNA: TGTGCCAGTAGAACCTCTCCACAGGGCGCCTACACCTTC

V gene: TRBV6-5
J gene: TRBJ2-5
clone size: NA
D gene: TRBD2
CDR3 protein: CASSTSGAGETQYF
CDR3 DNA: TGTGCCAGCAGTACTAGCGGGGCGGGAGAGACCCAGTACTTC

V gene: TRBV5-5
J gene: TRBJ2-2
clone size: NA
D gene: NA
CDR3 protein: CASSLALTGELFF
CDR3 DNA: TGTGCCAGCAGCTTGGCCCTGACCGGGGAGCTGTTTTTT

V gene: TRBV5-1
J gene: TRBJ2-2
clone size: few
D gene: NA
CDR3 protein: CASTRDNKGGTGELFF
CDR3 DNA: TGCGCCAGCACGCGGGACAACAAAGGGGGTACCGGGGAGCTGTTTTTT

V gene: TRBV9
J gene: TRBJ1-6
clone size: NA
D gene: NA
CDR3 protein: CASSLRQENSPLHF
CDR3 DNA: TGTGCCAGCAGCTTACGACAGGAAAATTCACCCCTCCACTTT

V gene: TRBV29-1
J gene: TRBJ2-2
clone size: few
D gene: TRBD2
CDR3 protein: CSVGLVLAGPGELFF
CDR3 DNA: TGCAGCGTTGGGTTGGTGCTAGCGGGGCCCGGGGAGCTGTTTTTT

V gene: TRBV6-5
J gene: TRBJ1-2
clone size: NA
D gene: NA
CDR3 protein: CASSNGGRLLYGYTF
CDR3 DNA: TGTGCCAGCAGTAACGGGGGACGTTTACTTTATGGCTACACCTTC

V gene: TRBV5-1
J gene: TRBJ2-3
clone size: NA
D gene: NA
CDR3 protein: CASSLGTVDTDTQYF
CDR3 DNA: TGCGCCAGCAGCTTGGGGACAGTAGACACAGATACGCAGTATTTT

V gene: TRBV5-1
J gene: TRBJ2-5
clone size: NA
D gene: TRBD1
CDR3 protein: CASSHGTGGETQYF
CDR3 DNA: TGCGCCAGCAGCCACGGGACAGGGGGAGAGACCCAGTACTTC

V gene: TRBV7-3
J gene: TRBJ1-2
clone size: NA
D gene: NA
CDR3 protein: CASSLTGVGGYTF
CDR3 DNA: TGTGCCAGCAGCTTAACGGGGGTTGGTGGCTACACCTTC

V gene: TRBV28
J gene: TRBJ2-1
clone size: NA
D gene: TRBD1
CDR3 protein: CASSPSGGRAYNEQFF
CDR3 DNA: TGTGCCAGCAGTCCCTCAGGGGGTAGGGCCTACAATGAGCAGTTCTTC

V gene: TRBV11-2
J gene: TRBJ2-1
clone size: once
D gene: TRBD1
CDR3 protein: CASRYPGTGRNEQFF
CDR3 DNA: TGTGCCAGCAGGTACCCCGGGACAGGGAGGAATGAGCAGTTCTTC

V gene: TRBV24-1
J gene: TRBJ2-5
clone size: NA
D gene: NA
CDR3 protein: CATSDTRGARETQYF
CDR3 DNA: TGTGCCACCAGTGACACCAGAGGGGCCCGCGAGACCCAGTACTTC

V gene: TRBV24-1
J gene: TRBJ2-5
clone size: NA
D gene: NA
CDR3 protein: CATSDLGRAETQYF
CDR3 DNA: TGTGCCACCAGTGATTTGGGCAGGGCAGAGACCCAGTACTTC

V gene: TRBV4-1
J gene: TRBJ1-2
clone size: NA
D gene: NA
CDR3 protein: CASSQGTRGDYGYTF
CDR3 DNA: TGCGCCAGCAGCCAAGGGACAAGAGGGGACTATGGCTACACCTTC

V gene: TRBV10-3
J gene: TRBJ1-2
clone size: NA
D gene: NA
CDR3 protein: CAILGGLGYGYTF
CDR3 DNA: TGTGCCATCTTGGGGGGGCTAGGCTATGGCTACACCTTC

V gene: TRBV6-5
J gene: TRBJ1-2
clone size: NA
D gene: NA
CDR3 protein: CASSPTWGRNYGYTF
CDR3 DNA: TGTGCCAGCAGTCCGACCTGGGGTAGAAACTATGGCTACACCTTC

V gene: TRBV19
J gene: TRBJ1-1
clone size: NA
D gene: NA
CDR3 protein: CASSTDALGATEAFF
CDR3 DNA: TGTGCCAGTAGTACCGACGCGCTGGGGGCCACTGAAGCTTTCTTT